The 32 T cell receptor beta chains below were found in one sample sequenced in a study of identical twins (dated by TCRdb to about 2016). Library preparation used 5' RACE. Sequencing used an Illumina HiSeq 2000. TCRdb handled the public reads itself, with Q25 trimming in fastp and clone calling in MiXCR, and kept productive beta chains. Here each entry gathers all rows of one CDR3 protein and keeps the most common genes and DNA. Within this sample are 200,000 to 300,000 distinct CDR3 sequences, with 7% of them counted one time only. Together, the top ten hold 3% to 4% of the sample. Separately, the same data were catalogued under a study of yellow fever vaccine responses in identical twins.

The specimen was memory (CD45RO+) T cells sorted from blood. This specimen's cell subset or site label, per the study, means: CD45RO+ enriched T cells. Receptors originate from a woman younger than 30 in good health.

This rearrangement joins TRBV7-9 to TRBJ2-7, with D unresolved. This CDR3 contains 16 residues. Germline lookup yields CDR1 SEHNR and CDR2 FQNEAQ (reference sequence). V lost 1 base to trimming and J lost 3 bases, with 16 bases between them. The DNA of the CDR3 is TGTGCCAGCAGCTTAGAAGTGGGTGCAAGGGACTACGAGCAGTACTTC. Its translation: CASSLEVGARDYEQYF. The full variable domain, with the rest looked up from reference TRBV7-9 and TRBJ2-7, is DTGVSQNPRHKITKRGQNVTFRCDPISEHNRLYWYRQTLGQGPEFLTYFQNEAQLEKSRLLSDRFSAERPKGSFSTLEIQRTEQGDSAMYLCASSLEVGARDYEQYFGPGTRLTVT.

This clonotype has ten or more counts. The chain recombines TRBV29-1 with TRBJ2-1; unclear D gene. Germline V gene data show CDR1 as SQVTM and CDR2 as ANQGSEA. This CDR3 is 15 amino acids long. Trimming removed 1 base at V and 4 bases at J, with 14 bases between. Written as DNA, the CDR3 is TGCAGCGTTGAAGGGGGAATTGGAAGATACAATGAGCAGTTCTTC. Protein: CSVEGGIGRYNEQFF.

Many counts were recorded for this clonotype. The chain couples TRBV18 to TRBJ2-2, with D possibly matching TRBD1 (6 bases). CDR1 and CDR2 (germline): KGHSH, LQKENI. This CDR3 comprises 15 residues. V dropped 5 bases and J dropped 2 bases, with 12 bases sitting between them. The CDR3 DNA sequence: TGTGCCAGCTCATCTCGACAGGATAACACCGGGGAGCTGTTTTTT. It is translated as CASSSRQDNTGELFF. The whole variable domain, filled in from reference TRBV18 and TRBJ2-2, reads NAGVMQNPRHLVRRRGQEARLRCSPMKGHSHVYWYRQLPEEGLKFMVYLQKENIIDESGMPKERFSAEFPKEGPSILRIQQVVRGDSAAYFCASSSRQDNTGELFFGEGSRLTVL.

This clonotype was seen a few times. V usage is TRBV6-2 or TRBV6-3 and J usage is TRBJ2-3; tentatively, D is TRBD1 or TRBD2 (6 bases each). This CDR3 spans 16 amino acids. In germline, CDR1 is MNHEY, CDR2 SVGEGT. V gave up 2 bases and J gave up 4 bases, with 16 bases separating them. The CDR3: CASSYPRGKGADTQYF. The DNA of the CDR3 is TGTGCCAGCAGTTACCCTCGGGGGAAGGGGGCAGATACGCAGTATTTT.

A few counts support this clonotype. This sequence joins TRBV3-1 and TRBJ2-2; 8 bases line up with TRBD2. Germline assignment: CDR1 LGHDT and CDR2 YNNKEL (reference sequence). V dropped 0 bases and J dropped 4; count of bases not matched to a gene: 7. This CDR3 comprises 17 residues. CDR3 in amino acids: CASSQDPGGGVTGELFF. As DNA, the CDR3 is TGTGCCAGCAGCCAAGATCCGGGGGGGGGAGTCACCGGGGAGCTGTTTTTT. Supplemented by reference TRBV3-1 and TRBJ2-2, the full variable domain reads DTAVSQTPKYLVTQMGNDKSIKCEQNLGHDTMYWYKQDSKKFLKIMFSYNNKELIINETVPNRFSPKSPDKAHLNLHINSLELGDSAVYFCASSQDPGGGVTGELFFGEGSRLTVL.

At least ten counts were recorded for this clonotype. Here the CDR3 reads CASSSGLSRGYNEQFF. The CDR3 DNA sequence: TGCGCCAGCAGCTCGGGGCTCTCTCGGGGGTACAATGAGCAGTTCTTC. The chain links TRBV5-1 to TRBJ2-1; D perhaps matches TRBD2 (6 bases). Germline CDR1 SGHRS, CDR2 YFSETQ. The V gene lost 3 bases and the J gene lost 4 bases, with 17 bases spanning the gap. The CDR3 totals 16 residues.

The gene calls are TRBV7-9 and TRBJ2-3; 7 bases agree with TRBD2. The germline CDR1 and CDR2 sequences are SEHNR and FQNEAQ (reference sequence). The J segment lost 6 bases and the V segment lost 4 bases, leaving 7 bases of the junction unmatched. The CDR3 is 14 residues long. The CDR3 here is CASSSGGIVDTQYF. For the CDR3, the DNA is TGTGCCAGCAGCTCCGGGGGGATCGTTGATACGCAGTATTTT.

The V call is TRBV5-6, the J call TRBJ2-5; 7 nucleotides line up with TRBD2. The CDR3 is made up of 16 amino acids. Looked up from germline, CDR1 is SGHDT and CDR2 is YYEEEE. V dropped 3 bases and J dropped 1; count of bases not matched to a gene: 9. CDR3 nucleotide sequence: TGTGCCAGCAGCTCCCGGGGAGCGGGGACCCAAGAGACCCAGTACTTC. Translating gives CASSSRGAGTQETQYF. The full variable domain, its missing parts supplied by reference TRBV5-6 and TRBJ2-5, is DAGVTQSPTHLIKTRGQQVTLRCSPKSGHDTVSWYQQALGQGPQFIFQYYEEEERQRGNFPDRFSGHQFPNYSSELNVNALLLGDSALYLCASSSRGAGTQETQYFGPGTRLLVL.

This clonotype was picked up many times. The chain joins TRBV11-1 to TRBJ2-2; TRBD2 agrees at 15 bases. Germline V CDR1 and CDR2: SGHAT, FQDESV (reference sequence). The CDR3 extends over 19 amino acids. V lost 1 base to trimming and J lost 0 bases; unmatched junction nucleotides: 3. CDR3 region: CASSLVGLAGGSNTGELFF. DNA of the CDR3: TGTGCCAGCAGCTTAGTGGGACTAGCGGGAGGATCGAACACCGGGGAGCTGTTTTTT.

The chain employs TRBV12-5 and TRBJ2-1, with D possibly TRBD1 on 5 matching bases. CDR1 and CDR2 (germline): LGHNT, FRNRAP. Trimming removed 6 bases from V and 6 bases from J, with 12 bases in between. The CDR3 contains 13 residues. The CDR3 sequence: CASGRDVPNEQFF. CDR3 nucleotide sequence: TGTGCTAGTGGCAGGGATGTTCCCAATGAGCAGTTCTTC.

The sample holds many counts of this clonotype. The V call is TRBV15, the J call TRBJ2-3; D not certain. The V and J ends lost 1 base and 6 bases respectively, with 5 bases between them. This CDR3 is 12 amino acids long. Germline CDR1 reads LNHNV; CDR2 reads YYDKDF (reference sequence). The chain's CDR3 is CATSRGLDTQYF. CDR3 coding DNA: TGTGCCACCAGCAGAGGGCTGGATACGCAGTATTTT.

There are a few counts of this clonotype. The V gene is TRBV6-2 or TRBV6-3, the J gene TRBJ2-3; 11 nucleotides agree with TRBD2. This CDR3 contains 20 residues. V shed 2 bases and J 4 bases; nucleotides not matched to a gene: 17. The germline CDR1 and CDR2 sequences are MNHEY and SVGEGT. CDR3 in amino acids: CASSYGPGAASGRRADTQYF. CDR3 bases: TGTGCCAGCAGTTACGGGCCCGGAGCGGCTAGCGGGAGGCGGGCAGATACGCAGTATTTT.

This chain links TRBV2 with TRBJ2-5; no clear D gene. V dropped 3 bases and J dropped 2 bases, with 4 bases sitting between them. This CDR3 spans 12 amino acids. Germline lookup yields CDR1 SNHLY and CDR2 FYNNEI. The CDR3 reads CASSDWQETQYF. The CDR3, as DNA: TGTGCCAGCAGTGACTGGCAAGAGACCCAGTACTTC.

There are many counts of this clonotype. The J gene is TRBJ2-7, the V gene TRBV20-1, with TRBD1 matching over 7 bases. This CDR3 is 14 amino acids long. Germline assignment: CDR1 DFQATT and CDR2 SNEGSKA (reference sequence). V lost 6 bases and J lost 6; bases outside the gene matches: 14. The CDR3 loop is CSARDSLESFEQYV. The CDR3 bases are TGCAGTGCAAGGGACAGTTTGGAATCATTCGAGCAGTACGTC.

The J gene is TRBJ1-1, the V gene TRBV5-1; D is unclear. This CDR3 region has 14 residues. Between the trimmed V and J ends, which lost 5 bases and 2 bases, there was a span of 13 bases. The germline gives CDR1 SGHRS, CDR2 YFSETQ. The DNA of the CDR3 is TGCGCCAGCAGTTGGATAGACGGAAACACTGAAGCTTTCTTT. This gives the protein CASSWIDGNTEAFF.

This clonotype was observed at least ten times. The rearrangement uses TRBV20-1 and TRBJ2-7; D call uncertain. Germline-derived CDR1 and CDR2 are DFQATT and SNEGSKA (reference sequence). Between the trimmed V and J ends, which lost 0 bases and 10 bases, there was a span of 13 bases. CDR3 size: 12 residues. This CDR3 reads CSARDGRYGQYF. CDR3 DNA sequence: TGCAGTGCTAGAGATGGTCGGTACGGACAGTACTTC.

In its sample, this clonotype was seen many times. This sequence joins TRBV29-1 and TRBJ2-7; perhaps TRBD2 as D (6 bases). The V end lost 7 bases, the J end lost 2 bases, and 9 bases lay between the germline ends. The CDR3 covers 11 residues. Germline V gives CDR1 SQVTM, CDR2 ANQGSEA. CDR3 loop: CSGTTAYEQYF. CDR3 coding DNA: TGCAGCGGGACTACCGCCTACGAGCAGTACTTC.

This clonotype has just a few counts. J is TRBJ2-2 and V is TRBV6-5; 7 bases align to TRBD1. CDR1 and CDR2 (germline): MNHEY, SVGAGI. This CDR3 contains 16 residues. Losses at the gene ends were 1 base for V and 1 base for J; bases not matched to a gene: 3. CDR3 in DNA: TGTGCCAGCAGTTACTACGGACAGGTGAACACCGGGGAGCTGTTTTTT. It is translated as CASSYYGQVNTGELFF.

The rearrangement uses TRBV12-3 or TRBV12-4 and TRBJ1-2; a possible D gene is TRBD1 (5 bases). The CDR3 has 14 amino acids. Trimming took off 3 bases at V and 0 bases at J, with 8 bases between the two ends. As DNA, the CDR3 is TGTGCCAGCAGTTTTGGCAGGGCTAACTATGGCTACACCTTC. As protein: CASSFGRANYGYTF.

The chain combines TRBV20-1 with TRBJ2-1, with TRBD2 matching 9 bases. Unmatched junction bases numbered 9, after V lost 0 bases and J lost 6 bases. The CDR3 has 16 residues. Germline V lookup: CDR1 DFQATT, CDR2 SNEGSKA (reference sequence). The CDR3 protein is CSARDQEAGGINEQFF. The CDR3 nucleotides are TGCAGTGCTAGAGATCAGGAAGCGGGAGGTATCAATGAGCAGTTCTTC.

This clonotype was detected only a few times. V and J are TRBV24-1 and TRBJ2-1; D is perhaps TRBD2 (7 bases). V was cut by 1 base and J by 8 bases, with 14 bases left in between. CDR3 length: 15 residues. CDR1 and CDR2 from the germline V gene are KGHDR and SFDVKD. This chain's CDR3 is CATSDLGGVRDEQFF. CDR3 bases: TGTGCCACCAGTGATTTAGGGGGGGTGCGCGATGAGCAGTTCTTC.

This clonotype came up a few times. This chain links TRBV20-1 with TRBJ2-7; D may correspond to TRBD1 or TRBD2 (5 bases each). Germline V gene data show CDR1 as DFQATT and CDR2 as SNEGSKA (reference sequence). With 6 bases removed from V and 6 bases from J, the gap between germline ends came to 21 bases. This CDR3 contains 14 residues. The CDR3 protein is CSAHGAVSGREQYV. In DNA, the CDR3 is TGCAGTGCCCACGGGGCGGTGAGTGGTCGCGAGCAGTACGTC.

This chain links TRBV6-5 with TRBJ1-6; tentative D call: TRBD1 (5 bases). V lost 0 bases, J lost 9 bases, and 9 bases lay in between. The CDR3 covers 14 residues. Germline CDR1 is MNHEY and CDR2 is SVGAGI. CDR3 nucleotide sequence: TGTGCCAGCAGTTACTCGGCCGGGGCTTCACCCCTCCACTTT. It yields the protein CASSYSAGASPLHF.

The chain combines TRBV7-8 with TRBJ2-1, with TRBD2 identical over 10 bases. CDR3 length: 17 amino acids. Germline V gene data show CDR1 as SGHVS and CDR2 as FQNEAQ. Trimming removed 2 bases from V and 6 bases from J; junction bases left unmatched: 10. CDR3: CASSLYVLAGAANEQFF. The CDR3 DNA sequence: TGTGCCAGCAGCTTATATGTCCTAGCGGGAGCGGCCAATGAGCAGTTCTTC.

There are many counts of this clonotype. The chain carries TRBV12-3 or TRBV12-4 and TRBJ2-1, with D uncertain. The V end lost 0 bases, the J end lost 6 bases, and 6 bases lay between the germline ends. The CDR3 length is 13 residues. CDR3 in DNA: TGTGCCAGCAGTTTAGCTAGTTTCAATGAGCAGTTCTTC. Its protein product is CASSLASFNEQFF.

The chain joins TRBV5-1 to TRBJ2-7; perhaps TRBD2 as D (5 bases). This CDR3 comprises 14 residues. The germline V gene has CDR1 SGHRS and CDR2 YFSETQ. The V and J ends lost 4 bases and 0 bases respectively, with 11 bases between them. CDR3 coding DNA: TGCGCCAGCAGCAGAGTAGCGAGCTCCTACGAGCAGTACTTC. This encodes CASSRVASSYEQYF.

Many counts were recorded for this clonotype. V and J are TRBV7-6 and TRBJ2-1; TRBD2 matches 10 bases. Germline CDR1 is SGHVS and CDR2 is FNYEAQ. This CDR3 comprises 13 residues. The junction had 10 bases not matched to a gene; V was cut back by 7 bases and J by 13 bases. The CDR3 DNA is TGTGCCAGCACCCCCAATAGCGGGGGGCAACAGTTCTTC. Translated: CASTPNSGGQQFF. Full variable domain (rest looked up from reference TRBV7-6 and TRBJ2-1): GAGVSQSPRYKVTKRGQDVALRCDPISGHVSLYWYRQALGQGPEFLTYFNYEAQQDKSGLPNDRFSAERPEGSISTLTIQRTEQRDSAMYRCASTPNSGGQQFFGPGTRLTVL.

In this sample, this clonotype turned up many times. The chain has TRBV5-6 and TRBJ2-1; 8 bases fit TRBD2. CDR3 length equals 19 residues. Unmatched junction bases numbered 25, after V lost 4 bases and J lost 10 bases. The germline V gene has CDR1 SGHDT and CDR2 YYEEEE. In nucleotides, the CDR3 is TGTGCCAGCAGCACGGGGGGGGGTCGGGGGACCTCCGGCTTGGGAGAGCAGTTCTTC. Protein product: CASSTGGGRGTSGLGEQFF.

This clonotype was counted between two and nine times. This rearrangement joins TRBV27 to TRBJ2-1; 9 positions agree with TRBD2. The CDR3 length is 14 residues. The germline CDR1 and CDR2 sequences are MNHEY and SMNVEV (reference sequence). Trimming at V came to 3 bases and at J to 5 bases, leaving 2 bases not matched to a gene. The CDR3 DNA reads TGTGCCAGCAGTTTTAGCGGGAGAAACAATGAGCAGTTCTTC. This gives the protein CASSFSGRNNEQFF.

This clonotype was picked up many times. The CDR3 here is CASSPKDRVLDTQYF. As DNA, the CDR3 is TGTGCCAGCAGTCCAAAGGACAGGGTGCTTGATACGCAGTATTTT. The chain joins TRBV28 to TRBJ2-3, with 8 bases that match TRBD1. Per germline, CDR1 MDHEN and CDR2 SYDVKM. The CDR3 consists of 15 residues. The V gene end was trimmed by 5 bases and the J gene end by 6 bases; junction bases not matched to a gene: 10. Together with reference TRBV28 and TRBJ2-3, the CDR3 gives the full variable domain: DVKVTQSSRYLVKRTGEKVFLECVQDMDHENMFWYRQDPGLGLRLIYFSYDVKMKEKGDIPEGYSVSREKKERFSLILESASTNQTSMYLCASSPKDRVLDTQYFGPGTRLTVL.

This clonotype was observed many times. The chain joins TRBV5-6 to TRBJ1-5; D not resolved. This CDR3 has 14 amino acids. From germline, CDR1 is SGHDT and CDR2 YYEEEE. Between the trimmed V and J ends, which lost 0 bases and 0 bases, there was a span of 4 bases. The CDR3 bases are TGTGCCAGCAGCTTGGGGCATAGCAATCAGCCCCAGCATTTT. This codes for CASSLGHSNQPQHF.

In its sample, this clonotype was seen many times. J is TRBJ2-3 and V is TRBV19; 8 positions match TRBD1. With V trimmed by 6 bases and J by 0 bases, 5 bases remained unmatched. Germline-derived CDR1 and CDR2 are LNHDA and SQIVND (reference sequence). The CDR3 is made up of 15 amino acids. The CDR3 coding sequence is TGTGCCAGTAGCCCACGGACAGGGAGCACAGATACGCAGTATTTT. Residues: CASSPRTGSTDTQYF.